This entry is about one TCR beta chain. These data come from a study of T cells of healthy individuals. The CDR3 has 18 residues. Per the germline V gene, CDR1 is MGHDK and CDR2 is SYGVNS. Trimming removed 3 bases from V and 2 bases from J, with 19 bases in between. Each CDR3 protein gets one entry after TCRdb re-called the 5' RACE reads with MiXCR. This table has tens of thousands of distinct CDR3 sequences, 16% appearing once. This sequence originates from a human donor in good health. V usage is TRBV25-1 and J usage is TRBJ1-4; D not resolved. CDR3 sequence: CASSEVDEGLGTNEKLFF. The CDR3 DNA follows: TGTGCCAGCAGTGAGGTTGATGAAGGGTTGGGGACTAATGAAAAACTGTTTTTT.